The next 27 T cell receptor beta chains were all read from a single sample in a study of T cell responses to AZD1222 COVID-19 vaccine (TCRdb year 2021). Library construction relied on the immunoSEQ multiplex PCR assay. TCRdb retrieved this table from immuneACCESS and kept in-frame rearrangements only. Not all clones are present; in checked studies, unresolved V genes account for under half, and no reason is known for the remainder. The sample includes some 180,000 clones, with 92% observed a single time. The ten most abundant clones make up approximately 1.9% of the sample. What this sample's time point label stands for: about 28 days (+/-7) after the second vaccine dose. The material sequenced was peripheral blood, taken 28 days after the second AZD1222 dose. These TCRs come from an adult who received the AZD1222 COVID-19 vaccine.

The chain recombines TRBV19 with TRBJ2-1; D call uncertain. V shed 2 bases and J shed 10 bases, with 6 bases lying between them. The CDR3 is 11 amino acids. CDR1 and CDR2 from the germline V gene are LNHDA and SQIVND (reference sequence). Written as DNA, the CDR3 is TGTGCCAGTAGTATAAGGCGGGAGCAGTTCTTC. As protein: CASSIRREQFF.

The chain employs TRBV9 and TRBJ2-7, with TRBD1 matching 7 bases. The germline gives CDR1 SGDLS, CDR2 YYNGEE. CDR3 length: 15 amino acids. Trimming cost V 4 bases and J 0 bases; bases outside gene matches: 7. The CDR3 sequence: CASSPFRDSSYEQYF. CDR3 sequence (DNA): TGTGCCAGCAGCCCTTTCCGGGACAGCTCCTACGAGCAGTACTTC.

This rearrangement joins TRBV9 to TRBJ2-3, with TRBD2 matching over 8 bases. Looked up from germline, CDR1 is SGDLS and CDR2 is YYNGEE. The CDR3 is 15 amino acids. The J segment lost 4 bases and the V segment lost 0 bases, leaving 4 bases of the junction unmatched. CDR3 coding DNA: TGTGCCAGCAGCGTAGACGGCGGGAGGCCAGATACGCAGTATTTT. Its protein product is CASSVDGGRPDTQYF.

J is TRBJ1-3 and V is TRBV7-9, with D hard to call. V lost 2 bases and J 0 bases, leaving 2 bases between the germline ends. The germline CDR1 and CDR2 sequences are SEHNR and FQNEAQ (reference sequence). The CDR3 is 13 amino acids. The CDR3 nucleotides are TGTGCCAGCAGCTTACCCTCTGGAAACACCATATATTTT. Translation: CASSLPSGNTIYF.

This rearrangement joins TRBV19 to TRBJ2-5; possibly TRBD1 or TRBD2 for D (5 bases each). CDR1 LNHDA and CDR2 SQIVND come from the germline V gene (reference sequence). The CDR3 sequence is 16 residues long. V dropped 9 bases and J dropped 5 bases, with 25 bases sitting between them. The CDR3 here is CASTSGRVAPGETQYF. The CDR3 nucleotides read TGTGCCAGCACCTCAGGCAGGGTTGCCCCGGGGGAGACCCAGTACTTC.

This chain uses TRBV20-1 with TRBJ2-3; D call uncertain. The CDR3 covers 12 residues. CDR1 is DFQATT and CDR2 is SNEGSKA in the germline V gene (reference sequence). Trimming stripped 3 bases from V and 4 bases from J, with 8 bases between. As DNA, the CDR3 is TGCAGTGCTAGTCCACTCGCAGATACGCAGTATTTT. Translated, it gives CSASPLADTQYF.

The CDR3 is CASSQVGGVEQYF. The CDR3 DNA reads as TGTGCCAGCAGCCAAGTTGGGGGGGTCGAGCAGTACTTC. This chain joins TRBV3-1 (or the pseudogene TRBV3-2) and TRBJ2-7; 7 positions agree with TRBD2. The junction had 3 bases not matched to a gene; V was cut back by 1 base and J by 6 bases. Germline V gene sequence: CDR1 LGHDT, CDR2 YNNKEL (reference sequence). The CDR3 loop spans 13 amino acids.

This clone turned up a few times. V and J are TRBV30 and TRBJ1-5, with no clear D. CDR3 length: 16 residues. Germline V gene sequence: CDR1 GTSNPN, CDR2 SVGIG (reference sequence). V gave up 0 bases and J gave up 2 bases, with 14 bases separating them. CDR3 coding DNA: TGTGCCTGGAGTGTGTCCGGAGGCGGGCGCAATCAGCCCCAGCATTTT. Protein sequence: CAWSVSGGGRNQPQHF.

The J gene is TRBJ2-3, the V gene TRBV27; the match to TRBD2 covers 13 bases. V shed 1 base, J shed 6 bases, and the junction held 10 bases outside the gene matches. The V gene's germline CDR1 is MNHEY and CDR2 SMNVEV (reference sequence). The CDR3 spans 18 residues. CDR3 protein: CASSLLGLAGVIADTQYF. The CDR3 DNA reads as TGTGCCAGCAGTTTATTAGGACTAGCGGGGGTAATAGCGGATACGCAGTATTTT.

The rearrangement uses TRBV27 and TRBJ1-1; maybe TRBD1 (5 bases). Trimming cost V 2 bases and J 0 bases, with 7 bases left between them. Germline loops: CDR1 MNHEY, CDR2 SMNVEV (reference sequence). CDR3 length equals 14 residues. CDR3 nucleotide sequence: TGTGCCAGCAGTTTACGGGGCATGAACACTGAAGCTTTCTTT. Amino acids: CASSLRGMNTEAFF.

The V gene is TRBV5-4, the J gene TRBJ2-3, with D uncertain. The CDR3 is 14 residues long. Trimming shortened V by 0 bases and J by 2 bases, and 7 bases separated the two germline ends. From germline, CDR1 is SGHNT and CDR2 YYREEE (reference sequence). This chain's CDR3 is CASSLDPDTDTQYF. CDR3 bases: TGTGCCAGCAGCTTGGACCCGGACACAGATACGCAGTATTTT.

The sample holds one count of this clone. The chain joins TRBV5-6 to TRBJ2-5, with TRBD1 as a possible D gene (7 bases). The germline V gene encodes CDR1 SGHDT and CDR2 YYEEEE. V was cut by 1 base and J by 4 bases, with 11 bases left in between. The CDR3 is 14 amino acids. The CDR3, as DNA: TGTGCCAGCAGCTTGCAGGGGGGTGGAGAGACCCAGTACTTC. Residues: CASSLQGGGETQYF.

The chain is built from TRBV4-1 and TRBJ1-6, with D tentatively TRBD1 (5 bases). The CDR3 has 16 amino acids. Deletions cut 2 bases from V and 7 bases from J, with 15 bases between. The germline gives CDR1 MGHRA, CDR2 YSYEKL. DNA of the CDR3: TGCGCCAGCAGCCAACCGATCCGGGGCCGAAATTCACCCCTCCACTTT. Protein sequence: CASSQPIRGRNSPLHF.

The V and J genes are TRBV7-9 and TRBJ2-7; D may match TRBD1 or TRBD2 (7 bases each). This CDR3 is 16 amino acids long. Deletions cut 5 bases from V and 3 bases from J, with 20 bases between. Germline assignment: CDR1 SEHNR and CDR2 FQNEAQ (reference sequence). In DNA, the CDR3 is TGTGCCAGCAGCCGCTCCAGGGGGGGAGCGGGCTACGAGCAGTACTTC. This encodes CASSRSRGGAGYEQYF. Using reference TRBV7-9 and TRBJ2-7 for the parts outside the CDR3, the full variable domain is DTGVSQNPRHKITKRGQNVTFRCDPISEHNRLYWYRQTLGQGPEFLTYFQNEAQLEKSRLLSDRFSAERPKGSFSTLEIQRTEQGDSAMYLCASSRSRGGAGYEQYFGPGTRLTVT.

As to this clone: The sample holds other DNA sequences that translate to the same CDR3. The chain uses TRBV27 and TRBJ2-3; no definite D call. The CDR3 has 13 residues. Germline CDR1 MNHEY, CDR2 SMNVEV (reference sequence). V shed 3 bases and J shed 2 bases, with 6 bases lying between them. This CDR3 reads CASSFVSTDTQYF. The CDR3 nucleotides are TGTGCCAGCAGTTTTGTTTCCACAGATACGCAGTATTTT.

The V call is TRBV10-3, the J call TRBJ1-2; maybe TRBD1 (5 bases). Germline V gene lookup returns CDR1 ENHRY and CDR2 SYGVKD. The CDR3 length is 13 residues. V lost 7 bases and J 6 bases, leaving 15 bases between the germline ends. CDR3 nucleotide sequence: TGTGCCATCAATGGACCGGGACGAGATGGCTACACCTTC. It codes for CAINGPGRDGYTF.

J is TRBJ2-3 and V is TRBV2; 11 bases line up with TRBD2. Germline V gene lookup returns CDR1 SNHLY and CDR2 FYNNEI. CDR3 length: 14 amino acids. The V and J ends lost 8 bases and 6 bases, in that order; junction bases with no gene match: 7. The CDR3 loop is CASGASGGYDTQYF. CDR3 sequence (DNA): TGTGCCAGCGGGGCTAGCGGGGGGTACGATACGCAGTATTTT. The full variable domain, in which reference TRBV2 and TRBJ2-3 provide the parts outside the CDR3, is EPEVTQTPSHQVTQMGQEVILRCVPISNHLYFYWYRQILGQKVEFLVSFYNNEISEKSEIFDDQFSVERPDGSNFTLKIRSTKLEDSAMYFCASGASGGYDTQYFGPGTRLTVL.

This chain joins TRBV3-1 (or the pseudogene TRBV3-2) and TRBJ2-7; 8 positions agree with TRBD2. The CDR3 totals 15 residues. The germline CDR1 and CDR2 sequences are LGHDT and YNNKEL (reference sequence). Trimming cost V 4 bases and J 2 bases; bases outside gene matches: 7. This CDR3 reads CASSRPSGLAYEQYF. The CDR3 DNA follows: TGTGCCAGCAGCCGGCCCTCGGGACTAGCCTACGAGCAGTACTTC.

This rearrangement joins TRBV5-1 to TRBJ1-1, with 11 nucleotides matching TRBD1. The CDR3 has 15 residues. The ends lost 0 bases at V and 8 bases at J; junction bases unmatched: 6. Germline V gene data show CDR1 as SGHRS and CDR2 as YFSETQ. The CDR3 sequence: CASSLGGQGAEEAFF. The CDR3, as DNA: TGCGCCAGCAGCTTGGGAGGACAGGGGGCGGAGGAAGCTTTCTTT.

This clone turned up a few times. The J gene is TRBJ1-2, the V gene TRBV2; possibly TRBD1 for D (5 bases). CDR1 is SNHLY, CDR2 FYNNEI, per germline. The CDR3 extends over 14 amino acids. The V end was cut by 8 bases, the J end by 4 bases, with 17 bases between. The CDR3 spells CASSGLGGSYGYTF. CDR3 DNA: TGTGCCAGCTCAGGTCTGGGGGGGAGCTATGGCTACACCTTC.

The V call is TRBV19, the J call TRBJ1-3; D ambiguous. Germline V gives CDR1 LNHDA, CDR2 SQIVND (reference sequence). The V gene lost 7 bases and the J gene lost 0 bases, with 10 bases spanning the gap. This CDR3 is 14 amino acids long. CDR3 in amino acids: CASISRISGNTIYF. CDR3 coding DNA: TGTGCCAGTATTTCTAGGATCTCTGGAAACACCATATATTTT.

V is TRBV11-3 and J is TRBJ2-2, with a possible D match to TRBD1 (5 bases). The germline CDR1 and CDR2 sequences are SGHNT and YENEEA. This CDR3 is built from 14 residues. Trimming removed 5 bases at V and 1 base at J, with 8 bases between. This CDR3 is CASSQGQNTGELFF. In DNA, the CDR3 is TGTGCCAGCAGCCAGGGTCAGAACACCGGGGAGCTGTTTTTT.

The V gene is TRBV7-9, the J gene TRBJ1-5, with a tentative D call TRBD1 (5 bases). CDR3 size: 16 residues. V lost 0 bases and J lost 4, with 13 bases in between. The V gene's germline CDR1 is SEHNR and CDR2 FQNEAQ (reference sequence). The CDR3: CASSLADVGGNQPQHF. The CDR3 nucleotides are TGTGCCAGCAGCTTAGCGGATGTGGGGGGGAATCAGCCCCAGCATTTT.

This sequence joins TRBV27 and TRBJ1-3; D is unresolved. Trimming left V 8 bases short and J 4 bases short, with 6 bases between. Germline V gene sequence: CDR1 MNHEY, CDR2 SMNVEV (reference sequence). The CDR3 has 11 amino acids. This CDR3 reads CASAAGNTIYF. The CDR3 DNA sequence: TGTGCCAGCGCCGCCGGAAACACCATATATTTT.

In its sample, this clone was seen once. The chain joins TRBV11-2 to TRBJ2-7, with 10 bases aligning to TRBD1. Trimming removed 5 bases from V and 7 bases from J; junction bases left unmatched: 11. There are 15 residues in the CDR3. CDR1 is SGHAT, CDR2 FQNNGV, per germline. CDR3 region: CASSPGQGPILEQYF. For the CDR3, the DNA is TGTGCCAGCAGCCCGGGACAGGGGCCCATACTGGAGCAGTACTTC.

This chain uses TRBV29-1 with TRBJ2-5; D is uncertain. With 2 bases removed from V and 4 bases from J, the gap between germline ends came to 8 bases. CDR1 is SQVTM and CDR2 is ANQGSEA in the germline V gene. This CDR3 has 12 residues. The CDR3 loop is CSVETPGETQYF. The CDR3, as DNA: TGCAGCGTTGAAACCCCGGGAGAGACCCAGTACTTC.

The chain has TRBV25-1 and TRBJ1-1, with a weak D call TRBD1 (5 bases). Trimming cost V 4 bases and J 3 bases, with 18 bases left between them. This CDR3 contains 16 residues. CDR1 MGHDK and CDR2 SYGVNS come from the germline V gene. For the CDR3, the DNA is TGTGCCAGCAGTGGATGGACACGAGGGGTGTACACTGAAGCTTTCTTT. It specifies CASSGWTRGVYTEAFF.